This TCR beta chain originates from a study of blood T cell repertoires in COVID-19. Looking at the study overall: There were acute and convalescent COVID-19 samples, and they came from the United States, Italy and Spain. The analysed material was cDNA or gDNA that came from T cells, B-cell-depleted T cells, or PBMCs.

V was shortened by 3 bases and J by 8 bases, with 11 bases between the two germline ends. The germline gives CDR1 MDHEN, CDR2 SYDVKM. The CDR3 runs to 14 residues. Assay: immunoSEQ multiplex PCR; the TCRdb copy retains only in-frame clones and omits some. The profile covers fewer than 60,000 clones, with 65% to 85% appearing a single time and around a tenth taken by the ten largest. Seattle enrolled patients during active infection and tracked them longitudinally. The chain uses TRBV28 and TRBJ1-6; D is possibly TRBD1 (5 bases). This TCR derives from an elderly man with COVID-19, enrolled during active disease. The material sequenced was peripheral blood. As DNA, the CDR3 is TGTGCCAGCAGTTTCGGGACTTCGGATTCACCCCTCCACTTT. As protein: CASSFGTSDSPLHF. Full variable domain (remainder filled in from reference TRBV28 and TRBJ1-6): DVKVTQSSRYLVKRTGEKVFLECVQDMDHENMFWYRQDPGLGLRLIYFSYDVKMKEKGDIPEGYSVSREKKERFSLILESASTNQTSMYLCASSFGTSDSPLHFGNGTRLTVT.